This record covers a single T cell receptor beta chain. The antigen is unknown. This specimen comes from a study of T cell repertoires in cytomegalovirus infection. The overall study: Public signatures in TCR beta pointed to CMV infection and matching HLA type.

The CDR3 extends over 13 amino acids. The ends were cut back, 3 bases at V and 5 bases at J, with 10 bases in the middle. The germline V gene has CDR1 MNHEY and CDR2 SMNVEV (reference sequence). MiXCR was run by TCRdb on the reads, yielding one entry per CDR3 protein. This table holds 150,000 to 160,000 distinct CDR3 sequences, 23% found once. Study results and limitations: The response measured ex vivo was dominated by TCR beta clonotypes (HLA-C-restricted and CMV-specific).

This sequence originates from a human donor in good health (CMV status not recorded). Some clones in this sample may be carry-over from other donors' samples. The sequencing input was PBMCs. This chain joins TRBV27 and TRBJ1-1; the D is unclear. This CDR3 is CASSFSGMTEAFF. The CDR3, as DNA: TGTGCCAGCAGTTTTTCGGGAATGACTGAAGCTTTCTTT.